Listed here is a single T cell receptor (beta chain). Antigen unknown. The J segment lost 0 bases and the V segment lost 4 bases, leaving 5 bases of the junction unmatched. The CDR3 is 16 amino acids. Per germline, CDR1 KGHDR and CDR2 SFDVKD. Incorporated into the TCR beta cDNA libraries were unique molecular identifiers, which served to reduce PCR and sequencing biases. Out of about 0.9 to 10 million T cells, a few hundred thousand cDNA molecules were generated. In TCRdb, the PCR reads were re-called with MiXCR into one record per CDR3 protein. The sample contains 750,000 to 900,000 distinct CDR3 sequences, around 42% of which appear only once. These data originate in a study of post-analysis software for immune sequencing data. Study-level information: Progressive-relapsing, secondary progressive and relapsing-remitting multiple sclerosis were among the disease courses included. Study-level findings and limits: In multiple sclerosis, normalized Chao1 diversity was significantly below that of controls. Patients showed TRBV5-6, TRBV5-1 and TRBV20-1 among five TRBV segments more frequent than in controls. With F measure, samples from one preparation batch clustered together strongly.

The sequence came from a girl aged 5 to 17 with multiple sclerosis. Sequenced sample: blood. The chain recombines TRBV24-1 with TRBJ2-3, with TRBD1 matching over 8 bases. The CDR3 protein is CATSDLGQGSTDTQYF. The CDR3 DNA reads TGTGCCACCAGTGACCTAGGACAGGGCAGCACAGATACGCAGTATTTT.